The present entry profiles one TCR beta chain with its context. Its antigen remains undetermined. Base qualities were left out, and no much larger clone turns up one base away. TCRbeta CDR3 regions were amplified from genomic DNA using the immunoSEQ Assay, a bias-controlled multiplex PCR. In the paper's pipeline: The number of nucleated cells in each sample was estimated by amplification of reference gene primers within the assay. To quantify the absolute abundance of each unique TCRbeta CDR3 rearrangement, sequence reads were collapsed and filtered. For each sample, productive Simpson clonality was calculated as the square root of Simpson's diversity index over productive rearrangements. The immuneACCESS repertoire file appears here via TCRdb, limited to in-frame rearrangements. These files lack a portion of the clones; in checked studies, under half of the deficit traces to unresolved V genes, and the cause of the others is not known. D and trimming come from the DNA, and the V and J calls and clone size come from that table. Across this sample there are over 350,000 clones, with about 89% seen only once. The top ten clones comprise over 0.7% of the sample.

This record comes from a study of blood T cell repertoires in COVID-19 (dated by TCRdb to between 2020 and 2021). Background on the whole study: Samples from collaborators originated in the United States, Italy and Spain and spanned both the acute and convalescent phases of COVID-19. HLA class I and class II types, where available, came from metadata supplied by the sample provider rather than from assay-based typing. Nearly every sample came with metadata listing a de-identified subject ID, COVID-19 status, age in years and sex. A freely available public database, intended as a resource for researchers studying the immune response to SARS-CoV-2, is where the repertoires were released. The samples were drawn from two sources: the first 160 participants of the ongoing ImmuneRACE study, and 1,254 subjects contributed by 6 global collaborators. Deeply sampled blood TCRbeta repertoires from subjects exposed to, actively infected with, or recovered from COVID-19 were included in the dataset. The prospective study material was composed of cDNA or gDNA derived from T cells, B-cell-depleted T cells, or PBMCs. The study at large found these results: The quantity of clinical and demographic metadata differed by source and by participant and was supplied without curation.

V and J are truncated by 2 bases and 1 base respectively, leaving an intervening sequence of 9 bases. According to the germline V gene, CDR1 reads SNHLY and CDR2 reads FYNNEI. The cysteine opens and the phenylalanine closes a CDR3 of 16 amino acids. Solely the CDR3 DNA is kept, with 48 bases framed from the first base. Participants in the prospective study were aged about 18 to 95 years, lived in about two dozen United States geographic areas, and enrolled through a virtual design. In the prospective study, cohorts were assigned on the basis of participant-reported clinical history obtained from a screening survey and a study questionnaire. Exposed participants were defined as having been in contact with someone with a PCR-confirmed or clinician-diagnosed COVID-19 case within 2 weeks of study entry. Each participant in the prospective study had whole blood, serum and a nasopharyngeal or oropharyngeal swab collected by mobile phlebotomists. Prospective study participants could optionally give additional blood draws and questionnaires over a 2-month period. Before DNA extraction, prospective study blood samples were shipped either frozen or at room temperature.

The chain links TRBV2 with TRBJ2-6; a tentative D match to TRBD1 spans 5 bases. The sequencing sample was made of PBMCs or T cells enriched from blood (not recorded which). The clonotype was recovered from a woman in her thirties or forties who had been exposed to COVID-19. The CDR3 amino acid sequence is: CASSESRDSGANVLTF. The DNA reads TGTGCCAGCAGTGAATCCAGGGATTCTGGGGCCAACGTCCTGACTTTC.